This TCR beta chain was sequenced in a study of shared clonotypes between healthy human individuals. Tens of thousands of T cell genomes (around 190 ng DNA) went into each sorted-subset replicate. The method was immunoSEQ multiplex PCR; TCRdb's version includes in-frame clones alone and lacks a portion of them. This sample carries 2,500,000 or so clones, approximately 92% of them seen once, and the ten largest clones take 0.11% to 0.15%. This CDR3 is 16 amino acids long. Trimming cost V 0 bases and J 0 bases; bases outside gene matches: 5. Germline V CDR1 and CDR2: LGHNA, YSLEER. Worth noting for this clone: Its antigen is not known.

General study points: The rarefaction results pointed to incomplete sorted-subset sequencing despite large depth. Some clonotypes were shared by all four sorted-subset donors, while others were not shared. The non-shared ones had lower generation probabilities than the shared ones.

The rearrangement uses TRBV4-3 and TRBJ2-7; 7 nucleotides line up with TRBD1. The receptor comes from a man aged 18 to 30 in good health. Sequences were obtained from naive CD4+ T cells sorted from blood. Subset indicated: CD45RA+ positively selected. CDR3 residues: CASSQEATGTSYEQYF. The CDR3 DNA follows: TGCGCCAGCAGCCAAGAGGCGACAGGGACCTCCTACGAGCAGTACTTC.